This T cell receptor (beta chain) stems from a study of cytomegalovirus exposure and HLA in healthy donors. Study-wide findings and caveats: Most subjects had HLA-A and HLA-B alleles reportedly predicted accurately by TCR beta sequences. There were 150 or so TCR beta chains listed as cytomegalovirus-associated.

Primers included in the PCR were 60 Vbeta and 13 Jbeta primers. Libraries were prepared by immunoSEQ multiplex PCR; TCRdb keeps only in-frame clonotypes and omits some of them. The repertoire holds approximately 160,000 clones, roughly 80% seen once, with 0.38% in the top ten. As for this clone: Its antigen is undetermined.

The CDR3 is made up of 17 amino acids. The sample comprised PBMCs. The sequence came from a boy aged 2 to 10 in good health and CMV-seronegative. The gene calls are TRBV1 and TRBJ2-3; the listed D gene, TRBD2, was not tested against the DNA. TRBV1 is noted as a pseudogene. The CDR3 DNA sequence: TGCACCAGCAGCCACCGAAGGACTAGCGGATATACAGATACGCAGTATTTT. Translated: CTSSHRRTSGYTDTQYF.